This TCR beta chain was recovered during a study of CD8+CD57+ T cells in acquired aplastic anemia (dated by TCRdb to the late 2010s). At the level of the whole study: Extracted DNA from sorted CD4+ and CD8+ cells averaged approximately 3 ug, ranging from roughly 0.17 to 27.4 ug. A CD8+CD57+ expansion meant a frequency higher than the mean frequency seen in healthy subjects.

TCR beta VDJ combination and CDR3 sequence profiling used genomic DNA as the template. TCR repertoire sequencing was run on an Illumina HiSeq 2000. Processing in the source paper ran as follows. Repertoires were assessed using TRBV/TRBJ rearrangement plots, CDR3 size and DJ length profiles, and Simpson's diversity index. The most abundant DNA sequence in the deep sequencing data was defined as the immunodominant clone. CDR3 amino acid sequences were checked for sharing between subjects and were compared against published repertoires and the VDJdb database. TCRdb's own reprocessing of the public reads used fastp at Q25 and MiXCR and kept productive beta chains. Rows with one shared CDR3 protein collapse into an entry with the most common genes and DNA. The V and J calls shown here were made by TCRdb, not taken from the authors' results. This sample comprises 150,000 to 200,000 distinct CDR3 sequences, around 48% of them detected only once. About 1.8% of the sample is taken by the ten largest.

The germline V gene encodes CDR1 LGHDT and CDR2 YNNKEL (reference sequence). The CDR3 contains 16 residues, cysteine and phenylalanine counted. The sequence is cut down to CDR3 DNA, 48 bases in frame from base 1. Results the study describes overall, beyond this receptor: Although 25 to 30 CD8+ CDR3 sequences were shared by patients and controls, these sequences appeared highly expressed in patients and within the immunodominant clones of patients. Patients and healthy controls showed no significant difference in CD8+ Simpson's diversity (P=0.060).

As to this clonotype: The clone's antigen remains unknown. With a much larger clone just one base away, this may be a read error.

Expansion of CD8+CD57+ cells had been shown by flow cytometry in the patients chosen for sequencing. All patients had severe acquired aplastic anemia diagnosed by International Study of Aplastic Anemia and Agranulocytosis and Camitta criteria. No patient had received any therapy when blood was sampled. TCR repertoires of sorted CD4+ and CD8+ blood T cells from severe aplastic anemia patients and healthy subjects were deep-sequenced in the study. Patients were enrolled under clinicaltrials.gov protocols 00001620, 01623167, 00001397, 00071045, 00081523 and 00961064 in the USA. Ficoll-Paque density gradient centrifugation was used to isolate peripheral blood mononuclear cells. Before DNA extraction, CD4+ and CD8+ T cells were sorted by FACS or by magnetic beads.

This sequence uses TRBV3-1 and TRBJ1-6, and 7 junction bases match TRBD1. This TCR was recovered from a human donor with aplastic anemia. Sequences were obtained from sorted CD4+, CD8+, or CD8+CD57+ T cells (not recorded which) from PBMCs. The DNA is TGTGCCAGCAGCCAAGTGCCAGGGGGTCCCAATTCACCCCCCCACTTT. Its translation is CASSQVPGGPNSPPHF.